These T cell receptor beta chains were read from a single sample in a study of blood T cell repertoires in COVID-19. Profiled with immunoSEQ multiplex PCR; TCRdb holds only in-frame clones, not every one. The sample lists roughly 36,000 clones, around 95% seen once, with approximately 4.2% in the top ten. The sequenced sample consisted of peripheral blood. Source of these receptors: a human donor with active COVID-19. The donor label of this sample is uncertain. CDR3s include the opening cysteine and the closing phenylalanine or tryptophan. D genes are given only for firm matches. Clone size, where shown, is once, few, many, or a class for clones that have expanded.

D: -
V: TRBV15
size: -
J: TRBJ1-1
DNA: TGTGCCACCAGCAGAGAGGTCAGGGGCACTGAAGCTTTCTTT
CDR3: CATSREVRGTEAFF

D: -
V: TRBV9
size: -
J: TRBJ1-6
DNA: TGTGCCAGCAGCGTAGGGTCAGGGGCTACCTATTCACCCCTCCACTTT
CDR3: CASSVGSGATYSPLHF

D: TRBD1
V: TRBV2
size: -
J: TRBJ2-2
DNA: TGTGCCAGCAGGGCACAGGGGGGTACCGGGGAGCTGTTTTTT
CDR3: CASRAQGGTGELFF

D: -
V: TRBV3-1/TRBV3-2
size: -
J: TRBJ1-5
DNA: TGTGCCAGCAGCCAAGGGCTAACAGGGACCCAGCCCCAGCATTTT
CDR3: CASSQGLTGTQPQHF

D: -
V: TRBV28
size: -
J: TRBJ2-1
DNA: TGTGCCACACAGCAAAATGACAATGAGCAGTTCTTC
CDR3: CATQQNDNEQFF

D: TRBD2
V: TRBV18
size: -
J: TRBJ2-3
DNA: TGTGCCAGCTCACCACCGACGGGGGGGGCTTACGATACGCAGTATTTT
CDR3: CASSPPTGGAYDTQYF

D: TRBD2
V: TRBV6-5
size: few
J: TRBJ2-7
DNA: TGTGCCAGCTGGGGGCTAGCGGGAAACGAGCAGTACTTC
CDR3: CASWGLAGNEQYF

D: -
V: TRBV6-5
size: -
J: TRBJ2-7
DNA: TGTGCCAGCAGTTCTCAGTACGAGCAGTACTTC
CDR3: CASSSQYEQYF

D: -
V: TRBV9
size: -
J: TRBJ2-3
DNA: TGTGCCAGCAGCGTAGTAGGGGACTCCGGCACAGATACGCAGTATTTT
CDR3: CASSVVGDSGTDTQYF

D: -
V: TRBV14
size: once
J: TRBJ2-5
DNA: TGTGCCAGCAGCCGTGGCGGGCACATCAGCCAAGAGACCCAGTACTTC
CDR3: CASSRGGHISQETQYF

D: -
V: TRBV14
size: -
J: TRBJ2-7
DNA: TGTGCCAGCAGCCAAGATCTCAGCTCCTACGAGCAGTACTTC
CDR3: CASSQDLSSYEQYF

D: TRBD1
V: TRBV3-1/TRBV3-2
size: -
J: TRBJ1-2
DNA: TGTGCCAGCAGCCATTTTAGGGGACAGGGGGCAGAAGGCTACACCTTC
CDR3: CASSHFRGQGAEGYTF

D: TRBD2
V: TRBV5-1
size: -
J: TRBJ2-3
DNA: TGCGCCAGCAGCACACTAGCGGGGGACGCGGATACGCAGTATTTT
CDR3: CASSTLAGDADTQYF

D: -
V: TRBV6-6
size: -
J: TRBJ2-3
DNA: TGTGCCAGCAACCTTTGGGGTAGCGGCCTGGCAGATACGCAGTATTTT
CDR3: CASNLWGSGLADTQYF

D: TRBD1
V: TRBV25-1
size: -
J: TRBJ2-7
DNA: TGTGCCAGCAGTACCCTCCGGGACAGCGCGGGCGAGCAGTACTTC
CDR3: CASSTLRDSAGEQYF

D: TRBD2
V: TRBV10-1
size: -
J: TRBJ2-7
DNA: TGCGCCAGCCCTTGGAGCGGGACCTCCTACGAGCAGTACTTC
CDR3: CASPWSGTSYEQYF

D: TRBD1
V: TRBV28
size: -
J: TRBJ1-1
DNA: TGTGCCAGCAGTTACCGGGACAGGGGGGCTTTCTTT
CDR3: CASSYRDRGAFF

D: -
V: TRBV9
size: -
J: TRBJ1-3
DNA: TGTGCCAGCAGCGTATCCCTCGATTTAGACTCCTCTGGAAACACCATATATTTT
CDR3: CASSVSLDLDSSGNTIYF

D: TRBD2
V: TRBV3-1/TRBV3-2
size: -
J: TRBJ2-5
DNA: TGTGCCAGCAGCGAGACTAGCGGGGGGGAGTACCAAGAGACCCAGTACTTC
CDR3: CASSETSGGEYQETQYF

D: TRBD1
V: TRBV16
size: -
J: TRBJ2-7
DNA: TGTGCCAGCAGCCACCCGGGACAGCCCTACGAGCAGTACTTC
CDR3: CASSHPGQPYEQYF

D: -
V: TRBV6-2/TRBV6-3
size: -
J: TRBJ1-1
DNA: TGTGCCAGCAGCGTCAGGAACACTGAAGCTTTCTTT
CDR3: CASSVRNTEAFF

D: -
V: TRBV2
size: -
J: TRBJ2-6
DNA: TGTGCCAGCAGTGAAAAGTTCTACAGCTCGTCTGGGGCCAACGTCCTGACTTTC
CDR3: CASSEKFYSSSGANVLTF

D: -
V: TRBV11-3
size: -
J: TRBJ2-2
DNA: TGTGCCAGCAGCTTGTCTCCGAGGACCGGGGAGCTGTTTTTT
CDR3: CASSLSPRTGELFF

D: -
V: TRBV19
size: medium-sized
J: TRBJ1-4
DNA: TGTGCCAGTAGTTTGGACACGGAAAAACTGTTTTTT
CDR3: CASSLDTEKLFF

D: -
V: TRBV19
size: once
J: TRBJ2-1
DNA: TGTGCCAGTAGTATAGCGGGGGGCCGGTACAATGAGCAGTTCTTC
CDR3: CASSIAGGRYNEQFF

D: TRBD2
V: TRBV6-2/TRBV6-3
size: -
J: TRBJ2-6
DNA: TGTGCCAGCAGTACCACCGGGGGGACTGGGGCCAACGTCCTGACTTTC
CDR3: CASSTTGGTGANVLTF

D: -
V: TRBV6-5
size: -
J: TRBJ1-2
DNA: TGTGCCAGCAGTTCTCTAACAGAGATTAGAATATATGGCTACACCTTC
CDR3: CASSSLTEIRIYGYTF

D: TRBD2
V: TRBV6-5
size: -
J: TRBJ2-5
DNA: TGTGCCAGCGCTAGCGGGGGGGAGACCCAGTACTTC
CDR3: CASASGGETQYF

D: TRBD1
V: TRBV5-1
size: -
J: TRBJ2-7
DNA: TGCGCCACCGGGACAGGGGATAGGGAGCAGTACTTC
CDR3: CATGTGDREQYF

D: -
V: TRBV20-1
size: -
J: TRBJ1-1
DNA: TGCAGTGCCCGCCGTGGGGGGGAAGCTTTCTTT
CDR3: CSARRGGEAFF

D: -
V: TRBV7-8
size: -
J: TRBJ2-1
DNA: TGTGCCAGCAGCCCCCGCGTATCCTACAATGAGCAGTTCTTC
CDR3: CASSPRVSYNEQFF

D: -
V: TRBV27
size: -
J: TRBJ1-5
DNA: TGTGCCAGCAGTTCCACCAGGGATCAGCCCCAGCATTTT
CDR3: CASSSTRDQPQHF

D: -
V: TRBV5-4
size: -
J: TRBJ2-7
DNA: TGTGCCAGCAGCTTGCCAGGGCCAGGTACCTACGAGCAGTACTTC
CDR3: CASSLPGPGTYEQYF

D: -
V: TRBV25-1
size: -
J: TRBJ1-4
DNA: TGTGCCAGCAGTTTCAGGTCGGGAGAAAAACTGTTTTTT
CDR3: CASSFRSGEKLFF

D: -
V: TRBV5-5
size: -
J: TRBJ1-1
DNA: TGTGCCAGCAGCTTGCGGCGGCAGGGTCGCGTAACTGAAGCTTTCTTT
CDR3: CASSLRRQGRVTEAFF

D: -
V: TRBV28
size: -
J: TRBJ2-6
DNA: TGTGCCACCCAGACATTCTCTGGGGCCAACGTCCTGACTTTC
CDR3: CATQTFSGANVLTF

D: -
V: TRBV2
size: -
J: TRBJ2-7
DNA: TGTGCCAGCAGTGACCTTGGGCAGCCCTCGGACGAGCAGTACTTC
CDR3: CASSDLGQPSDEQYF

D: -
V: TRBV7-2
size: -
J: TRBJ2-2
DNA: TGTGCCAGCAGCTCTGGACTTGGTCCGAACACCGGGGAGCTGTTTTTT
CDR3: CASSSGLGPNTGELFF

D: TRBD2
V: TRBV27
size: once
J: TRBJ2-7
DNA: TGTGCCAGCAGTCCGGGACTAGCGAACGAGCAGTACTTC
CDR3: CASSPGLANEQYF

D: -
V: TRBV7-9
size: -
J: TRBJ2-2
DNA: TGTGCCAGCAGCTTAGGGACTTGGAACACCGGGGAGCTGTTTTTT
CDR3: CASSLGTWNTGELFF

D: TRBD1
V: TRBV2
size: -
J: TRBJ1-1
DNA: TGTGCCAGCAGGGCCGGGACAGGGGTTTTAGGGACTGAAGCTTTCTTT
CDR3: CASRAGTGVLGTEAFF

D: -
V: TRBV28
size: -
J: TRBJ1-2
DNA: TGTGCCAGCAGACTAGGCGGGGGGGGAGGCTACACCTTC
CDR3: CASRLGGGGGYTF

D: -
V: TRBV7-2
size: -
J: TRBJ1-1
DNA: TGTGCCAGCAGCTTAGCTGCCGGGACACCGAACACTGAAGCTTTCTTT
CDR3: CASSLAAGTPNTEAFF

D: TRBD2
V: TRBV27
size: -
J: TRBJ2-1
DNA: TGTGCCAGCCTACCGGGACTAGCAGTCTTCGATGAGCAGTTCTTC
CDR3: CASLPGLAVFDEQFF

D: TRBD1
V: TRBV28
size: once
J: TRBJ1-3
DNA: TGTGCCAGCACCTCTGGTGACAGGGGGTACTCTGGAAACACCATATATTTT
CDR3: CASTSGDRGYSGNTIYF

D: TRBD2
V: TRBV28
size: -
J: TRBJ2-7
DNA: TGTGCCAGCAACCCCCCCACTAGCGGCTCCTACGAGCAGTACTTC
CDR3: CASNPPTSGSYEQYF

D: -
V: TRBV9
size: -
J: TRBJ2-3
DNA: TGTGCCAGCAGCGACAGTGTCGGGGACACAGATACGCAGTATTTT
CDR3: CASSDSVGDTDTQYF

D: -
V: TRBV6-5
size: -
J: TRBJ2-3
DNA: TGTGCCAGCAGACGCGACAGAACAGATACGCAGTATTTT
CDR3: CASRRDRTDTQYF

D: -
V: TRBV6-2/TRBV6-3
size: -
J: TRBJ2-6
DNA: TGTGCCAGCAGTTATGTCGTGTGGGGCGCTGGGGCCAACGTCCTGACTTTC
CDR3: CASSYVVWGAGANVLTF

D: -
V: TRBV5-1
size: few
J: TRBJ2-1
DNA: TGCGCCAGCAGATTCCGCCTAGGCTACAATGAGCAGTTCTTC
CDR3: CASRFRLGYNEQFF

D: -
V: TRBV9
size: -
J: TRBJ2-5
DNA: TGTGCCAGCAGCGTAAAACAGACCGGAGAGACCCAGTACTTC
CDR3: CASSVKQTGETQYF